The 18 T cell receptor beta chains below all came from one sample that was sequenced in a study of T-cell reconstitution after alpha-beta-depleted transplantation in children. Unique molecular identifiers were incorporated when the TCRbeta library was constructed. TCRdb re-analysed the PCR reads in MiXCR, keeping a single row per CDR3 protein. The data hold around 490,000 distinct CDR3 sequences, with roughly an eighth observed a single time. Sample: PBMCs, mostly from graft donor cells, taken 180 days after TCRalphabeta/CD19-depleted stem cell transplant. The receptors were gathered from a female patient aged 2-9 years who had a stem cell transplant for aplastic anemia, so the T cells may come from the graft donor.

This clonotype has a handful of counts. The chain links TRBV21-1 to TRBJ1-3; the table's D call of TRBD1 was not tested on the DNA. TRBV21-1 is tagged as a pseudogene. The CDR3 sequence is 17 residues long. The CDR3 loop reads CASSPRGGVYSGNTIYF. The CDR3 DNA follows: TGTGCCAGCAGCCCCAGGGGGGGAGTCTACTCTGGAAACACCATATATTTT.

The sample holds many counts of this clonotype. V gene TRBV20-1 combines with J gene TRBJ2-2; TRBD2 matches at 11 bases. Germline CDR1 and CDR2: DFQATT and SNEGSKA (reference sequence). The CDR3 has 15 residues. V was clipped by 0 bases and J by 7 bases; unmatched bases: 4. The CDR3 bases are TGCAGTGCTAGAGATCCGGGACTAGCGGACGGGGAGCTGTTTTTT. Its protein is CSARDPGLADGELFF.

This clonotype was observed a handful of times. The gene calls are TRBV28 and TRBJ2-7; TRBD2 might be the D (5 bases). Germline V gene data show CDR1 as MDHEN and CDR2 as SYDVKM. The length of the CDR3 is 11 residues. V was trimmed by 8 bases and J by 7 bases, leaving 12 bases between them. The CDR3 region has the DNA TGTGCCAGCGGACTGTGTTGTGAGCAGTACTTC. Its protein is CASGLCCEQYF.

This clonotype was observed a few times. The J gene is TRBJ2-7, the V gene TRBV7-9; D is unclear. The germline V gene encodes CDR1 SEHNR and CDR2 FQNEAQ (reference sequence). The CDR3 loop spans 14 amino acids. V lost 4 bases, J lost 0 bases, and 10 bases lay in between. CDR3 DNA sequence: TGTGCCAGCAGCTCGACTGGCAGCTCCTACGAGCAGTACGTC. Its translation: CASSSTGSSYEQYV.

In this sample, this clonotype turned up a few times. The J gene is TRBJ2-1, the V gene TRBV11-2; tentatively, D is TRBD1 (5 bases). Trimming cost V 5 bases and J 2 bases, with 16 bases left between them. Germline loops: CDR1 SGHAT, CDR2 FQNNGV. The CDR3 has 16 amino acids. CDR3 residues: CASSHGVWGPYNEQFF. The DNA for the CDR3 is TGTGCCAGCAGCCATGGTGTCTGGGGCCCCTACAATGAGCAGTTCTTC.

This chain joins TRBV20-1 and TRBJ2-5; 8 positions agree with TRBD2. The V gene's germline CDR1 is DFQATT and CDR2 SNEGSKA (reference sequence). The CDR3 is made up of 11 amino acids. The CDR3: CRSGSQETQYF. The CDR3 DNA is TGCAGAAGCGGGAGTCAAGAGACCCAGTACTTC.

This clonotype has only a few counts. This chain links TRBV7-9 with TRBJ2-7; 9 bases are a match to TRBD1. The V and J ends lost 2 bases and 5 bases, in that order; junction bases with no gene match: 1. The CDR3 length is 13 residues. CDR1 and CDR2 from the germline V gene are SEHNR and FQNEAQ (reference sequence). The CDR3 nucleotides read TGTGCCAGCAGCTTAAGGGACAGGGACGAGCAGTACGTC. Protein sequence: CASSLRDRDEQYV.

This rearrangement joins TRBV4-3 to TRBJ2-5; D may be TRBD2 (6 bases). CDR3 length equals 15 residues. Trimming pared 4 bases from V and 4 bases from J, leaving 16 bases between. Germline V gene data show CDR1 as LGHNA and CDR2 as YSLEER. CDR3 bases: TGCGCCAGCAGCCGTGGCCGGGGGAGCCCAGAGACCCAGTACTTC. The encoded protein is CASSRGRGSPETQYF.

The chain employs TRBV20-1 and TRBJ1-1; D is possibly TRBD1 (5 bases). Trimming stripped 0 bases from V and 4 bases from J, with 18 bases between. Germline CDR1 and CDR2: DFQATT and SNEGSKA (reference sequence). This CDR3 is 16 amino acids long. The CDR3 DNA reads TGCAGTGCTAGAGATCACGGGGGAGTTACAAGCACTGAAGCTTTCTTT. This codes for CSARDHGGVTSTEAFF.

This clonotype was detected ten times or more. This chain links TRBV3-1 with TRBJ2-1; D remains ambiguous. V was clipped by 3 bases and J by 6 bases, with 6 bases between them. The length of the CDR3 is 12 residues. Per germline, CDR1 LGHDT and CDR2 YNNKEL (reference sequence). The CDR3 DNA follows: TGTGCCAGCAGCCAGGTTGGCAATGAGCAGTTCTTC. Its translation is CASSQVGNEQFF.

The V and J genes are TRBV7-9 and TRBJ2-2; D remains unclear. The V end lost 2 bases, the J end lost 3 bases, and 7 bases lay between the germline ends. The CDR3 has 14 residues. From germline, CDR1 is SEHNR and CDR2 FQNEAQ (reference sequence). For the CDR3, the DNA is TGTGCCAGCAGCTTAAGGCCCTACACCGGGGAGCTGTTTTTT. The encoded protein is CASSLRPYTGELFF. The full variable domain, with the rest looked up from reference TRBV7-9 and TRBJ2-2, is DTGVSQNPRHKITKRGQNVTFRCDPISEHNRLYWYRQTLGQGPEFLTYFQNEAQLEKSRLLSDRFSAERPKGSFSTLEIQRTEQGDSAMYLCASSLRPYTGELFFGEGSRLTVL.

The chain combines TRBV27 with TRBJ2-6, with D uncertain. Looked up from germline, CDR1 is MNHEY and CDR2 is SMNVEV (reference sequence). The length of the CDR3 is 19 residues. The ends were cut back, 3 bases at V and 0 bases at J, with 18 bases in the middle. This CDR3 is CASSFSRPLASSGANVLTF. The CDR3 DNA reads TGTGCCAGCAGTTTTTCGCGCCCGCTTGCTTCCTCTGGGGCCAACGTCCTGACTTTC.

The chain uses TRBV4-3 and TRBJ1-5; a weak D match, TRBD1 (5 bases). CDR3 length: 17 amino acids. Trimming left V 0 bases short and J 0 bases short, with 12 bases between. Germline V gene sequence: CDR1 LGHNA, CDR2 YSLEER. In DNA form, the CDR3 reads TGCGCCAGCAGCCAAGATGGGGGGAGACATAGCAATCAGCCCCAGCATTTT. Translating it yields CASSQDGGRHSNQPQHF.

The J gene is TRBJ1-5, the V gene TRBV28; D not certain. Germline lookup yields CDR1 MDHEN and CDR2 SYDVKM. V was trimmed by 3 bases and J by 2 bases, leaving 14 bases between them. The CDR3 has 16 amino acids. The CDR3 nucleotides read TGTGCCAGCAGTTTTAGGGTATGGGTCGGCAATCAGCCCCAGCATTTT. Its translation: CASSFRVWVGNQPQHF.

This clonotype has just a few counts. V gene TRBV5-1 combines with J gene TRBJ2-7, with 13 nucleotides matching TRBD2. The CDR3 is 17 residues long. Germline assignment: CDR1 SGHRS and CDR2 YFSETQ. Trimming removed 0 bases from V and 3 bases from J; junction bases left unmatched: 6. The CDR3 loop is CASSLAGLAGAGYEQYF. In DNA form, the CDR3 reads TGCGCCAGCAGCTTGGCCGGACTAGCGGGAGCCGGCTACGAGCAGTACTTC.

This clonotype has a handful of counts. The chain links TRBV4-2 to TRBJ1-1, with D possibly TRBD1 on 5 matching bases. Trimming took 4 bases from V and 2 from J, leaving 11 bases between them. Germline values: CDR1 LGHNA, CDR2 YNFKEQ. The CDR3 sequence is 14 residues long. CDR3 protein: CASSLHRGNTEAFF. Written as DNA, the CDR3 is TGTGCCAGCAGCCTTCATAGGGGCAACACTGAAGCTTTCTTT.

The rearrangement joins TRBV20-1 to TRBJ2-2, with a weak D call TRBD1 (6 bases). V was cut by 8 bases and J by 6 bases, with 13 bases left in between. Germline lookup yields CDR1 DFQATT and CDR2 SNEGSKA (reference sequence). The CDR3 runs 12 residues. The CDR3: CSQSQGSGELFF. In nucleotides, the CDR3 is TGCAGTCAATCGCAGGGGTCCGGGGAGCTGTTTTTT.

This clonotype was detected a few times. The chain joins TRBV20-1 to TRBJ2-1, with D perhaps TRBD2 (6 bases). Trimming removed 5 bases from V and 5 bases from J, with 10 bases in between. Germline V gene lookup returns CDR1 DFQATT and CDR2 SNEGSKA (reference sequence). CDR3 length: 12 residues. CDR3 sequence (DNA): TGCAGTGCTTGGCGGGGCCACAATGAGCAGTTCTTC. Its translation is CSAWRGHNEQFF.